The 20 T cell receptor beta chains reported below all come from one sample, sequenced in a study of blood T cell repertoires in COVID-19. TCRdb's table, derived via immunoSEQ multiplex PCR, lists solely in-frame clones and lacks some. The sample shows about 170,000 clones, 75% to 90% of them seen only once. Sequenced: peripheral blood. Receptors originate from a human donor with acute or convalescent COVID-19. The donor label of this sample is uncertain.

The chain uses TRBV7-2 and TRBJ2-5; the match to TRBD1 covers 9 bases. Per germline, CDR1 SGHTA and CDR2 FQGNSA. The CDR3 runs 14 residues. The J segment lost 3 bases and the V segment lost 5 bases, leaving 4 bases of the junction unmatched. CDR3 DNA sequence: TGTGCCAGCAGCCATGGGGACAGGGAAGAGACCCAGTACTTC. This sequence encodes CASSHGDREETQYF.

V usage is TRBV9 and J usage is TRBJ2-6; 7 bases map to TRBD1. V was pared by 3 bases and J by 2 bases, with 11 bases of the junction left unmatched. CDR3 length: 18 residues. Germline assignment: CDR1 SGDLS and CDR2 YYNGEE. The CDR3 loop reads CASSGPHRGRTGANVLTF. CDR3 DNA: TGTGCCAGCAGCGGACCCCACAGGGGAAGAACTGGGGCCAACGTCCTGACTTTC.

This clone was counted once. CDR3 nucleotide sequence: TGTGCCAGCTCACTAGGGGGCAGGGGGAGCTCCTACGAGCAGTACTTC. Translation: CASSLGGRGSSYEQYF. V usage is TRBV18 and J usage is TRBJ2-7; 7 bases match TRBD1. The CDR3 contains 16 residues. Germline CDR1 is KGHSH and CDR2 is LQKENI. The J segment lost 0 bases and the V segment lost 4 bases, leaving 9 bases of the junction unmatched.

The gene calls are TRBV10-3 and TRBJ2-5, with D possibly being TRBD2 (6 bases). The CDR3 runs to 15 residues. Germline V gives CDR1 ENHRY, CDR2 SYGVKD. Trimming removed 11 bases from V and 4 bases from J, with 23 bases in between. CDR3 sequence reads: CASRGSDSVTETQYF. Here the CDR3 DNA reads TGTGCCTCCCGGGGGTCCGATTCCGTGACAGAGACCCAGTACTTC.

The chain links TRBV4-2 to TRBJ1-2; D is perhaps TRBD1 (5 bases). The ends were cut back, 1 base at V and 2 bases at J, with 20 bases in the middle. Germline values: CDR1 LGHNA, CDR2 YNFKEQ. The CDR3 spans 18 residues. This chain's CDR3 is CASSQGSGQAGQNYGYTF. The CDR3 region has the DNA TGTGCCAGCAGCCAAGGGTCCGGGCAAGCAGGGCAAAACTATGGCTACACCTTC.

The chain couples TRBV5-4 to TRBJ1-2; TRBD1 agrees at 7 bases. Trimming at V came to 6 bases and at J to 2 bases, leaving 10 bases not matched to a gene. CDR1 and CDR2 from the germline V gene are SGHNT and YYREEE (reference sequence). The CDR3 has 15 amino acids. Here the CDR3 reads CASKWDSTINYGYTF. CDR3 DNA: TGTGCCAGCAAATGGGACAGTACGATAAACTATGGCTACACCTTC.

The chain carries TRBV24-1 and TRBJ2-3; D not resolved. The V gene's germline CDR1 is KGHDR and CDR2 SFDVKD. V was cut by 6 bases and J by 1 base, with 10 bases left in between. The CDR3 totals 14 residues. The CDR3 coding sequence is TGTGCCACCAGTTCCACACAACGCACAGATACGCAGTATTTT. Protein: CATSSTQRTDTQYF.

The rearrangement links TRBV6-5 to TRBJ2-5, with D tentatively TRBD2 (7 bases). V was pared by 0 bases and J by 4 bases, with 12 bases between. The germline gives CDR1 MNHEY, CDR2 SVGAGI. This CDR3 region has 15 residues. CDR3 sequence: CASSYSAGAGETQYF. CDR3 coding DNA: TGTGCCAGCAGTTACTCCGCGGGGGCGGGAGAGACCCAGTACTTC.

This chain connects TRBV7-3 to TRBJ2-3, with a possible D match to TRBD2 (5 bases). Trimming stripped 6 bases from V and 3 bases from J, with 10 bases between. Germline assignment: CDR1 SGHTA and CDR2 FQGTGA. CDR3 size: 13 residues. The CDR3 loop is CASRAGGTDTQYF. CDR3 nucleotide sequence: TGTGCCAGCAGGGCGGGCGGGACAGATACGCAGTATTTT.

The V and J genes are TRBV4-1 and TRBJ2-1, with D perhaps TRBD2 (5 bases). The germline V gene has CDR1 MGHRA and CDR2 YSYEKL. The V gene lost 5 bases and the J gene lost 2 bases, with 10 bases spanning the gap. The CDR3 consists of 14 residues. The CDR3 protein is CASSFRGAYNEQFF. The CDR3 region has the DNA TGCGCCAGCAGCTTTCGGGGAGCCTACAATGAGCAGTTCTTC.

The V call is TRBV3-1 (or the pseudogene TRBV3-2), the J call TRBJ1-1; 8 bases agree with TRBD1. The V segment lost 3 bases and the J segment 4 bases; nucleotides outside the gene matches: 4. CDR1 and CDR2 from the germline V gene are LGHDT and YNNKEL (reference sequence). The CDR3 is 14 amino acids. The CDR3 DNA sequence: TGTGCCAGCAGCCATCCCACAGGGGGCACTGAAGCTTTCTTT. Encoded protein: CASSHPTGGTEAFF.

Here the CDR3 DNA reads TGCGCCAGCTCCTTACCCACCGGGGCTGAAGCTTTCTTT. It encodes CASSLPTGAEAFF. V gene TRBV5-1 combines with J gene TRBJ1-1; D is ambiguous. The V end lost 7 bases, the J end lost 6 bases, and 16 bases lay between the germline ends. The CDR3 has 13 amino acids. Looked up from germline, CDR1 is SGHRS and CDR2 is YFSETQ.

The chain joins TRBV7-9 to TRBJ2-1, with 11 bases lining up with TRBD2. The germline CDR1 and CDR2 sequences are SEHNR and FQNEAQ (reference sequence). With V trimmed by 5 bases and J by 8 bases, 17 bases remained unmatched. The CDR3 length is 18 residues. This CDR3 is CASSLARLSGGVLDEQFF. The CDR3 region has the DNA TGTGCCAGCAGCCTTGCTAGGCTTAGCGGGGGGGTTTTAGATGAGCAGTTCTTC. The full variable domain, with the rest looked up from reference TRBV7-9 and TRBJ2-1, is DTGVSQNPRHKITKRGQNVTFRCDPISEHNRLYWYRQTLGQGPEFLTYFQNEAQLEKSRLLSDRFSAERPKGSFSTLEIQRTEQGDSAMYLCASSLARLSGGVLDEQFFGPGTRLTVL.

The V gene is TRBV5-1, the J gene TRBJ1-1; D is unclear. CDR1 is SGHRS, CDR2 YFSETQ, per germline. V lost 5 bases, J lost 0 bases, and 8 bases lay in between. The CDR3 runs to 13 residues. The CDR3 loop is CASRPMVNTEAFF. CDR3 in DNA: TGCGCCAGCAGACCTATGGTGAACACTGAAGCTTTCTTT.

The chain combines TRBV6-6 with TRBJ1-1, with 7 bases matching TRBD1. Germline CDR1 is MNHNY and CDR2 is SVGAGI (reference sequence). This CDR3 has 15 amino acids. The V segment lost 10 bases and the J segment 4 bases; nucleotides outside the gene matches: 15. CDR3 sequence: CAISDLGRDSTEAFF. The CDR3 DNA sequence: TGTGCCATCTCTGACCTGGGCAGGGACAGCACTGAAGCTTTCTTT.

This sequence joins TRBV3-1 (or the pseudogene TRBV3-2) and TRBJ1-5, with D perhaps matching TRBD1 (6 bases). V dropped 4 bases and J dropped 3 bases, with 10 bases sitting between them. The CDR3 consists of 14 residues. CDR1 and CDR2 (germline): LGHDT, YNNKEL (reference sequence). CDR3 protein: CASSLQGPNQPQHF. The CDR3 coding sequence is TGTGCCAGCAGCCTACAGGGCCCCAATCAGCCCCAGCATTTT.

V and J are TRBV11-1 and TRBJ1-2; TRBD1 is a possible D gene (5 bases). Germline V gene sequence: CDR1 SGHAT, CDR2 FQDESV (reference sequence). The V end was cut by 5 bases, the J end by 1 base, with 17 bases between. This CDR3 has 16 amino acids. CDR3 DNA sequence: TGTGCCAGCAGCCACCATCAGGGAGGAGATAACTATGGCTACACCTTC. Encoded protein: CASSHHQGGDNYGYTF.

This clone was detected a few times. The chain recombines TRBV7-9 with TRBJ2-6; D is perhaps TRBD1 (6 bases). This CDR3 contains 18 residues. The V end was cut by 2 bases, the J end by 1 base, with 15 bases between. The germline V gene has CDR1 SEHNR and CDR2 FQNEAQ (reference sequence). The CDR3 bases are TGTGCCAGCAGCTTAAGGGGCCTTACAGGGTCTGGGGCCAACGTCCTGACTTTC. This gives the protein CASSLRGLTGSGANVLTF.

Only one count was recorded for this clone. The chain recombines TRBV5-1 with TRBJ1-6; 9 bases are a match to TRBD1. Germline CDR1 SGHRS, CDR2 YFSETQ. The length of the CDR3 is 15 residues. J gave up 7 bases and V 6 bases, and 8 bases lay outside the gene matches. The CDR3 reads CASTPGGQGNSPLHF. The CDR3 DNA reads TGCGCCAGCACCCCAGGGGGACAGGGCAATTCACCCCTCCACTTT. Based on the CDR3 plus reference TRBV5-1 and TRBJ1-6, the full variable domain is KAGVTQTPRYLIKTRGQQVTLSCSPISGHRSVSWYQQTPGQGLQFLFEYFSETQRNKGNFPGRFSGRQFSNSRSEMNVSTLELGDSALYLCASTPGGQGNSPLHFGNGTRLTVT.

J is TRBJ2-3 and V is TRBV10-3, with 8 bases matching TRBD1. Trimming removed 10 bases from V and 4 bases from J; junction bases left unmatched: 10. CDR3 length equals 14 residues. Germline CDR1 and CDR2: ENHRY and SYGVKD. CDR3 coding DNA: TGTGCCACCCGGAGGGGACAGGATCCAGATACGCAGTATTTT. Translated: CATRRGQDPDTQYF.